A single sample is the source of the 30 T cell receptor beta chains below, sequenced in a study of PD-1 blockade in classical Hodgkin lymphoma. Measured with immunoSEQ multiplex PCR; TCRdb has only the in-frame clones, and not every one. Of about 16,000 clones in the sample, almost 85% were seen once. Time point defined: newly diagnosed, previously untreated cHL patient sample. Sequencing was performed on peripheral blood mononuclear cells (PBMCs). The receptors here all came from a human donor with classical Hodgkin lymphoma.

The genes are TRBV5-8 and TRBJ2-1; TRBD1 matches at 7 bases. Germline assignment: CDR1 SGHTS and CDR2 YDEGEE. The CDR3 totals 15 residues. The ends lost 6 bases at V and 3 bases at J; junction bases unmatched: 9. CDR3 region: CASTQPGQFYNEQFF. The CDR3 nucleotides are TGTGCCAGCACCCAACCGGGACAGTTCTACAATGAGCAGTTCTTC.

This clone was recorded only once. The J gene is TRBJ1-2, the V gene TRBV23-1; D gene unclear. TRBV23-1 is flagged as an ORF with uncertain function. The CDR3 extends over 13 amino acids. V gave up 0 bases and J gave up 2 bases, with 4 bases separating them. The CDR3 DNA reads as TGCGCCAGCAGTCAATCTAGAAACTATGGCTACACCTTC. Amino acids: CASSQSRNYGYTF.

This chain uses TRBV28 with TRBJ2-1, with 8 bases lining up with TRBD2. The germline V gene has CDR1 MDHEN and CDR2 SYDVKM. The CDR3 is 13 amino acids. V shed 10 bases, J shed 3 bases, and the junction held 5 bases outside the gene matches. CDR3 nucleotides: TGTGCCAAGAGCGGGAGTGTCTACAATGAGCAGTTCTTC. It codes for CAKSGSVYNEQFF.

The rearrangement joins TRBV7-9 to TRBJ2-1; D is perhaps TRBD2 (6 bases). This CDR3 comprises 15 residues. CDR1 and CDR2 (germline): SEHNR, FQNEAQ (reference sequence). Trimming removed 3 bases at V and 6 bases at J, with 15 bases between. CDR3 sequence reads: CASSLQGGLSNEQFF. The CDR3 region has the DNA TGTGCCAGCAGCTTGCAGGGAGGATTGTCCAATGAGCAGTTCTTC.

V usage is TRBV6-1 and J usage is TRBJ2-5; D not resolved. Germline CDR1 is MNHNS and CDR2 is SASEGT. This CDR3 region has 11 residues. V dropped 7 bases and J dropped 11 bases, with 14 bases sitting between them. The CDR3 sequence: CASTNGYLQYF. In DNA form, the CDR3 reads TGTGCCAGCACCAACGGGTACCTGCAGTACTTC.

The V gene is TRBV7-6, the J gene TRBJ2-3, with D perhaps TRBD2 (6 bases). This CDR3 region has 18 residues. Germline V gene lookup returns CDR1 SGHVS and CDR2 FNYEAQ. Trimming shortened V by 8 bases and J by 6 bases, and 30 bases separated the two germline ends. As DNA, the CDR3 is TGTGCCAGCCGAGAGGTGGGCGTAGCGGCCGAGTGGTTTGATACGCAGTATTTT. Its translation is CASREVGVAAEWFDTQYF.

The chain combines TRBV29-1 with TRBJ1-1; D remains unclear. Looked up from germline, CDR1 is SQVTM and CDR2 is ANQGSEA. CDR3 length: 10 residues. V gave up 6 bases and J gave up 1 base, with 3 bases separating them. The CDR3 here is CSVKNTEAFF. The DNA for the CDR3 is TGCAGCGTGAAGAACACTGAAGCTTTCTTT.

This chain uses TRBV10-1 with TRBJ2-7; tentative D call: TRBD2 (6 bases). The CDR3 runs to 13 residues. Trimming took off 4 bases at V and 6 bases at J, with 13 bases between the two ends. Per the germline V gene, CDR1 is WNHNN and CDR2 is SYGVQD (reference sequence). CDR3 in DNA: TGCGCCAGCAGTGTCGACCGGGGAGGCGAGCAGTACTTC. Protein product: CASSVDRGGEQYF.

The chain is built from TRBV28 and TRBJ2-7; TRBD2 matches at 13 bases. CDR1 is MDHEN, CDR2 SYDVKM, per germline. The V segment lost 8 bases and the J segment 0 bases; nucleotides outside the gene matches: 4. CDR3 length: 15 residues. Here the CDR3 reads CASRLAGGSSYEQYF. CDR3 DNA: TGTGCCAGCCGACTAGCGGGAGGTAGCTCCTACGAGCAGTACTTC.

The chain joins TRBV9 to TRBJ2-1; 11 bases are shared with TRBD2. Trimming removed 0 bases from V and 5 bases from J; junction bases left unmatched: 7. There are 17 residues in the CDR3. Per the germline V gene, CDR1 is SGDLS and CDR2 is YYNGEE. DNA of the CDR3: TGTGCCAGCAGCGTAGGAGGTAGCGGGAGGGCCAACAATGAGCAGTTCTTC. Translation gives CASSVGGSGRANNEQFF.

V is TRBV6-6 and J is TRBJ1-3; 8 bases are a match to TRBD1. Per germline, CDR1 MNHNY and CDR2 SVGAGI (reference sequence). The CDR3 consists of 14 residues. Trimming cost V 6 bases and J 6 bases; bases outside gene matches: 7. Written as DNA, the CDR3 is TGTGCCAGCAGGGATCAGGGGGCAGAAAACACCATATATTTT. This encodes CASRDQGAENTIYF.

CDR3 sequence: CASSEAGASGTIQETQYF. The CDR3 DNA reads TGTGCCAGCAGTGAAGCGGGGGCTAGCGGGACGATACAAGAGACCCAGTACTTC. The chain joins TRBV6-1 to TRBJ2-5; 9 bases match TRBD2. Trimming took 0 bases from V and 2 from J; bases not matched to a gene: 10. The germline gives CDR1 MNHNS, CDR2 SASEGT. The CDR3 spans 18 residues.

The V and J genes are TRBV6-6 and TRBJ1-1; possible D gene TRBD1, 5 bases. Germline CDR1 is MNHNY and CDR2 is SVGAGI (reference sequence). Trimming removed 2 bases at V and 11 bases at J, with 18 bases between. This CDR3 has 14 residues. This CDR3 is CASSYMAGRWSAFF. CDR3 bases: TGTGCCAGCAGTTACATGGCAGGGAGGTGGTCGGCTTTCTTT.

This clone was counted between two and nine times. J is TRBJ1-2 and V is TRBV5-1; maybe TRBD1 (6 bases). Deletions cut 7 bases from V and 1 base from J, with 14 bases between. Per the germline V gene, CDR1 is SGHRS and CDR2 is YFSETQ. The CDR3 spans 14 residues. CDR3 in amino acids: CASSHGGSNYGYTF. CDR3 nucleotide sequence: TGCGCCAGCTCCCATGGGGGCAGTAACTATGGCTACACCTTC.

V usage is TRBV4-2 and J usage is TRBJ1-1; TRBD1 might be the D (6 bases). With 4 bases removed from V and 5 bases from J, the gap between germline ends came to 11 bases. CDR1 is LGHNA, CDR2 YNFKEQ, per germline. The CDR3 spans 13 residues. CDR3 region: CASSPRGYTEAFF. The CDR3 bases are TGTGCCAGCAGCCCCAGGGGTTATACTGAAGCTTTCTTT.

The chain carries TRBV5-1 and TRBJ2-5; D is ambiguous. The CDR3 length is 15 residues. Deletions cut 0 bases from V and 5 bases from J, with 14 bases between. Germline-derived CDR1 and CDR2 are SGHRS and YFSETQ. CDR3 loop: CASSLAVGVGETQYF. In DNA form, the CDR3 reads TGCGCCAGCAGCTTGGCCGTTGGGGTCGGGGAGACCCAGTACTTC.

The chain uses TRBV6-1 and TRBJ1-3; no clear D. V was pared by 8 bases and J by 4 bases, with 15 bases between. Germline assignment: CDR1 MNHNS and CDR2 SASEGT. The CDR3 sequence is 14 residues long. This CDR3 is CASPEFGSGNTIYF. CDR3 sequence (DNA): TGTGCCAGCCCCGAGTTCGGGTCGGGAAACACCATATATTTT.

This clone was counted a few times. The gene calls are TRBV2 and TRBJ2-7; D not resolved. CDR1 and CDR2 (germline): SNHLY, FYNNEI. This CDR3 region has 12 residues. With 3 bases removed from V and 3 bases from J, the gap between germline ends came to 6 bases. The CDR3: CASSDKSYEQYF. The CDR3 nucleotides read TGTGCCAGCAGTGACAAGAGCTACGAGCAGTACTTC.

As for this clone: This may stem from a read error, because a much larger clone lies one nucleotide away. This chain uses TRBV1 with TRBJ1-3. TRBV1 is tagged as a pseudogene. The CDR3 is 16 residues long. In nucleotides, the CDR3 is TGCACCAGCAGCCAAACGTACGGGTTCTCTGGAAACACCATATATTTT. Its protein product is CTSSQTYGFSGNTIYF.

This clone was seen only once. V and J are TRBV21-1 and TRBJ1-2. TRBV21-1 is a listed pseudogene. The CDR3 covers 17 residues. CDR3 coding DNA: TGTGCCAGCAGCAAAGACAGGGAGCGGGTCCTTAACTATGGCTACACCTTC. It yields the protein CASSKDRERVLNYGYTF.

The chain is built from TRBV19 and TRBJ1-2; D not certain. Germline V CDR1 and CDR2: LNHDA, SQIVND (reference sequence). CDR3 length: 12 amino acids. Trimming removed 7 bases at V and 2 bases at J, with 8 bases between. CDR3 sequence reads: CASNRQNYGYTF. DNA of the CDR3: TGTGCCAGTAATCGGCAGAACTATGGCTACACCTTC. The variable domain in full, completed from reference TRBV19 and TRBJ1-2, reads DGGITQSPKYLFRKEGQNVTLSCEQNLNHDAMYWYRQDPGQGLRLIYYSQIVNDFQKGDIAEGYSVSREKKESFPLTVTSAQKNPTAFYLCASNRQNYGYTFGSGTRLTVV.

The chain recombines TRBV6-5 with TRBJ2-7; TRBD1 matches 8 bases. Germline values: CDR1 MNHEY, CDR2 SVGAGI. CDR3 size: 14 residues. Trimming at V came to 5 bases and at J to 2 bases, leaving 5 bases not matched to a gene. The CDR3 spells CASSLDRGTYEQYF. In DNA form, the CDR3 reads TGTGCCAGCAGTCTCGACAGGGGAACCTACGAGCAGTACTTC.

This chain links TRBV27 with TRBJ2-7; 7 nucleotides agree with TRBD1. The CDR3 is made up of 16 amino acids. Germline V lookup: CDR1 MNHEY, CDR2 SMNVEV (reference sequence). The J segment lost 3 bases and the V segment lost 2 bases, leaving 10 bases of the junction unmatched. CDR3 amino acids: CASSLQGVGQGYEQYF. The CDR3, as DNA: TGTGCCAGCAGTTTACAGGGGGTCGGTCAAGGCTACGAGCAGTACTTC.

This chain links TRBV7-8 with TRBJ2-3; unclear D gene. Germline V gives CDR1 SGHVS, CDR2 FQNEAQ. Trimming cost V 2 bases and J 1 base, with 7 bases left between them. This CDR3 region has 14 residues. The CDR3 sequence is CASSLYRRTDTQYF. DNA of the CDR3: TGTGCCAGCAGCTTATACCGCCGCACAGATACGCAGTATTTT. Combining the CDR3 with reference TRBV7-8 and TRBJ2-3 gives the whole variable domain GAGVSQSPRYKVAKRGQDVALRCDPISGHVSLFWYQQALGQGPEFLTYFQNEAQLDKSGLPSDRFFAERPEGSVSTLKIQRTQQEDSAVYLCASSLYRRTDTQYFGPGTRLTVL.

This clone appeared once. The chain carries TRBV4-1 and TRBJ2-7; 10 nucleotides align to TRBD1. Germline lookup yields CDR1 MGHRA and CDR2 YSYEKL. The length of the CDR3 is 15 residues. Trimming removed 1 base from V and 6 bases from J; junction bases left unmatched: 6. The DNA for the CDR3 is TGCGCCAGCAGCCAAGGACAGGGGGCGTTATTCGAGCAGTACTTC. This codes for CASSQGQGALFEQYF.

The rearrangement joins TRBV7-9 to TRBJ1-1; D unresolved. Trimming pared 4 bases from V and 0 bases from J, leaving 9 bases between. The length of the CDR3 is 14 residues. The germline V gene has CDR1 SEHNR and CDR2 FQNEAQ (reference sequence). The CDR3 nucleotides read TGTGCCAGCAGCTCCGGCCGGCTGAACACTGAAGCTTTCTTT. Its translation is CASSSGRLNTEAFF.

This chain connects TRBV28 to TRBJ1-5; 12 positions match TRBD1. Losses at the gene ends were 2 bases for V and 2 bases for J; bases not matched to a gene: 10. The CDR3 sequence is 19 residues long. Germline V gene sequence: CDR1 MDHEN, CDR2 SYDVKM. The DNA of the CDR3 is TGTGCCAGCAGTTTAACCGGGACAGGGGGCTATCAAGGCAATCAGCCCCAGCATTTT. Its translation is CASSLTGTGGYQGNQPQHF. The variable domain in full, with the rest retrieved from reference TRBV28 and TRBJ1-5, is DVKVTQSSRYLVKRTGEKVFLECVQDMDHENMFWYRQDPGLGLRLIYFSYDVKMKEKGDIPEGYSVSREKKERFSLILESASTNQTSMYLCASSLTGTGGYQGNQPQHFGDGTRLSIL.

This clone was seen only a few times. The chain combines TRBV7-9 with TRBJ2-3; 10 bases map to TRBD1. V dropped 1 base and J dropped 1; count of bases not matched to a gene: 5. Germline V gene lookup returns CDR1 SEHNR and CDR2 FQNEAQ (reference sequence). The CDR3 has 17 residues. CDR3 nucleotides: TGTGCCAGCAGCTTAGGGACAGGGGGAGTGGGCACAGATACGCAGTATTTT. As protein: CASSLGTGGVGTDTQYF.

The table lists this clone with a few counts. J is TRBJ1-1 and V is TRBV19; TRBD1 matches at 9 bases. Looked up from germline, CDR1 is LNHDA and CDR2 is SQIVND (reference sequence). This CDR3 is 14 amino acids long. V was pared by 5 bases and J by 8 bases, with 9 bases of the junction left unmatched. The CDR3 loop is CASSVQGDRVEAFF. The CDR3 DNA is TGTGCCAGTAGTGTACAAGGGGACAGGGTCGAAGCTTTCTTT.

CDR3 sequence (DNA): TGTGCCAGTACTAGCGGGGAGTGGGGTGAGCAGTTCTTC. This translates into CASTSGEWGEQFF. This chain links TRBV19 with TRBJ2-1; 9 bases are a match to TRBD2. Unmatched junction bases numbered 7, after V lost 7 bases and J lost 9 bases. In germline, CDR1 is LNHDA, CDR2 SQIVND (reference sequence). The CDR3 is 13 amino acids.